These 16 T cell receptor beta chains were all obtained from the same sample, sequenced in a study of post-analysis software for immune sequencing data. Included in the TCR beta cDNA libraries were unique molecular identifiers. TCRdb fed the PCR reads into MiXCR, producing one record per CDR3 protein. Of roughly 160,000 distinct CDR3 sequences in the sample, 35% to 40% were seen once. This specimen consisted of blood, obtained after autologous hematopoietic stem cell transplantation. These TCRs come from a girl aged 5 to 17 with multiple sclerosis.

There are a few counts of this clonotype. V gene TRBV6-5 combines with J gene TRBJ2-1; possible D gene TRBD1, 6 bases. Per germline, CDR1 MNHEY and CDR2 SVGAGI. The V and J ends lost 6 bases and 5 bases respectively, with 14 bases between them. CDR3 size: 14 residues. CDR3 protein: CASRGAEYHNEQFF. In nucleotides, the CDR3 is TGTGCCAGCAGGGGGGCGGAGTATCACAATGAGCAGTTCTTC.

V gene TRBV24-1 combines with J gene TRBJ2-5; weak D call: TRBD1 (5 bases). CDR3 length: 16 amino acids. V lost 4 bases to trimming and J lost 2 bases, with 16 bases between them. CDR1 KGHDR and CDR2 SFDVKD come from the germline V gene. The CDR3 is CATSDQTDFPQETQYF. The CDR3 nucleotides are TGTGCCACCAGTGACCAGACAGACTTCCCTCAAGAGACCCAGTACTTC.

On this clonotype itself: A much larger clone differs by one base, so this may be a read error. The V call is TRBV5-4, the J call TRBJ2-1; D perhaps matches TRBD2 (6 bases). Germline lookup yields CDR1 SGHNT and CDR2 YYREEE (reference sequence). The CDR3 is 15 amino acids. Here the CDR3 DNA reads TGTGCCAGCAGCCACGGGGGAGGCTCCTGCAATGAGCAGTTCTTC. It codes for CASSHGGGSCNEQFF.

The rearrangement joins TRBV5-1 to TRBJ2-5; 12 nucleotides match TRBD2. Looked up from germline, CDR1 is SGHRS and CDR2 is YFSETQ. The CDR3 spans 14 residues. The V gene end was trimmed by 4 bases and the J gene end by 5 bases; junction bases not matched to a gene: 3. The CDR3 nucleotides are TGCGCCAGCAGCCAGACTAGCGGGAGCGAGACCCAGTACTTC. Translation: CASSQTSGSETQYF. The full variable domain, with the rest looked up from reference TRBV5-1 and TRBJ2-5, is KAGVTQTPRYLIKTRGQQVTLSCSPISGHRSVSWYQQTPGQGLQFLFEYFSETQRNKGNFPGRFSGRQFSNSRSEMNVSTLELGDSALYLCASSQTSGSETQYFGPGTRLLVL.

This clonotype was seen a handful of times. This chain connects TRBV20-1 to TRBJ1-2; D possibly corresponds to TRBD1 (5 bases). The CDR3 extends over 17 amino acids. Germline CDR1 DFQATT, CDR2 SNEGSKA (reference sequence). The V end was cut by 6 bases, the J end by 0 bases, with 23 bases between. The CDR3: CSAVMVHGGNSNYGYTF. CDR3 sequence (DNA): TGCAGTGCCGTGATGGTACACGGGGGGAACTCTAACTATGGCTACACCTTC.

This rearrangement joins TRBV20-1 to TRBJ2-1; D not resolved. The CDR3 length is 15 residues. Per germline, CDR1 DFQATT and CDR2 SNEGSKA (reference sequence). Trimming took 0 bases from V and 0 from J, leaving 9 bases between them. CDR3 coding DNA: TGCAGTGCTAGAGACGTCAGGAGCTCCTACAATGAGCAGTTCTTC. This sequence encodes CSARDVRSSYNEQFF.

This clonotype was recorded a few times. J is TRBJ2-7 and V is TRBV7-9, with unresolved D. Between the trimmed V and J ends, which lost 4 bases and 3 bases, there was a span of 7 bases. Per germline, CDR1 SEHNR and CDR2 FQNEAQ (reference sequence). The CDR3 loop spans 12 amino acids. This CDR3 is CASSSYYYEQYF. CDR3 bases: TGTGCCAGCAGCTCTTACTACTACGAGCAGTACTTC.

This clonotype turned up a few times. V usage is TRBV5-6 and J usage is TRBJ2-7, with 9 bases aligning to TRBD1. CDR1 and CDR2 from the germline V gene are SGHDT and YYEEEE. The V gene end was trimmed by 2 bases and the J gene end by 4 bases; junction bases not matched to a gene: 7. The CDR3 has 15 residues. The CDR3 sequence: CASSFPGTGYYEQYF. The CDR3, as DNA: TGTGCCAGCAGCTTCCCCGGGACAGGGTATTACGAGCAGTACTTC.

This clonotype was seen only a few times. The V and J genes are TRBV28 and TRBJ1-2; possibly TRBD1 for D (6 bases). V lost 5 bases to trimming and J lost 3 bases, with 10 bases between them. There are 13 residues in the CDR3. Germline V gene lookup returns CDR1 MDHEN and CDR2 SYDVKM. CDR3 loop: CASSPGQYYGYTF. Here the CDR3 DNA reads TGTGCCAGCAGTCCCGGACAGTACTATGGCTACACCTTC.

CDR3 protein: CASGFFGTHNEQFF. Written as DNA, the CDR3 is TGTGCCAGCGGCTTCTTTGGGACCCACAATGAGCAGTTCTTC. The chain is built from TRBV2 and TRBJ2-1; perhaps D is TRBD1 or TRBD2 (5 bases each). V lost 8 bases and J 5 bases, leaving 16 bases between the germline ends. CDR1 is SNHLY, CDR2 FYNNEI, per germline. The length of the CDR3 is 14 residues.

The CDR3 protein is CASSFSFETSGRDTQYF. The CDR3 DNA follows: TGTGCCAGCAGCTTTTCTTTCGAGACTAGCGGGAGGGATACGCAGTATTTT. This chain uses TRBV7-6 with TRBJ2-3, with 13 positions matching TRBD2. The junction had 9 bases not matched to a gene; V was cut back by 3 bases and J by 6 bases. The CDR3 spans 17 residues. Germline lookup yields CDR1 SGHVS and CDR2 FNYEAQ.

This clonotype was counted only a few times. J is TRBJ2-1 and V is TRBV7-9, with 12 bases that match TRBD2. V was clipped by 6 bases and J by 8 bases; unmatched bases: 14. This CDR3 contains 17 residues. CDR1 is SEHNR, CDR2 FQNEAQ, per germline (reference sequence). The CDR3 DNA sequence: TGTGCCAGCAGGGATACTAGCGGGAGGCCTCCCCTAGATGAGCAGTTCTTC. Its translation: CASRDTSGRPPLDEQFF.

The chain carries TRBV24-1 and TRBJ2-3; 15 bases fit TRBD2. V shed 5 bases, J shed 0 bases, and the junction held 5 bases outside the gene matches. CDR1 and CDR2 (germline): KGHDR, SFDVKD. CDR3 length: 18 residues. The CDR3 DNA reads TGTGCCACCAGTGCCGGACTAGCGGGAGGGGGCAGCACAGATACGCAGTATTTT. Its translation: CATSAGLAGGGSTDTQYF.

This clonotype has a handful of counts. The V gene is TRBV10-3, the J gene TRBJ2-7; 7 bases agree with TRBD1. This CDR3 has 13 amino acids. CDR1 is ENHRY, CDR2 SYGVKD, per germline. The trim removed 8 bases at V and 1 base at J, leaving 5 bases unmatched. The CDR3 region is CAILDRESYEQYF. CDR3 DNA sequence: TGTGCCATCTTAGACAGGGAGTCCTACGAGCAGTACTTC.

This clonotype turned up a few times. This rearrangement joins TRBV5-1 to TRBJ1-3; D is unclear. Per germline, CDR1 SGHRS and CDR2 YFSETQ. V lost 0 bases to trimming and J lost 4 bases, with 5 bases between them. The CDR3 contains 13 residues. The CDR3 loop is CASSLETGNTIYF. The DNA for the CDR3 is TGCGCCAGCAGCTTGGAGACCGGAAACACCATATATTTT.

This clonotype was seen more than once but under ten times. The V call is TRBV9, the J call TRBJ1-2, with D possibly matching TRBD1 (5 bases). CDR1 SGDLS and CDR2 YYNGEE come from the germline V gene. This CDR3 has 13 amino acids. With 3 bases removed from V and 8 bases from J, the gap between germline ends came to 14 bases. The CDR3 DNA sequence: TGTGCCAGCAGCGAATGGGACGATAGGGGCTACACCTTC. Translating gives CASSEWDDRGYTF.